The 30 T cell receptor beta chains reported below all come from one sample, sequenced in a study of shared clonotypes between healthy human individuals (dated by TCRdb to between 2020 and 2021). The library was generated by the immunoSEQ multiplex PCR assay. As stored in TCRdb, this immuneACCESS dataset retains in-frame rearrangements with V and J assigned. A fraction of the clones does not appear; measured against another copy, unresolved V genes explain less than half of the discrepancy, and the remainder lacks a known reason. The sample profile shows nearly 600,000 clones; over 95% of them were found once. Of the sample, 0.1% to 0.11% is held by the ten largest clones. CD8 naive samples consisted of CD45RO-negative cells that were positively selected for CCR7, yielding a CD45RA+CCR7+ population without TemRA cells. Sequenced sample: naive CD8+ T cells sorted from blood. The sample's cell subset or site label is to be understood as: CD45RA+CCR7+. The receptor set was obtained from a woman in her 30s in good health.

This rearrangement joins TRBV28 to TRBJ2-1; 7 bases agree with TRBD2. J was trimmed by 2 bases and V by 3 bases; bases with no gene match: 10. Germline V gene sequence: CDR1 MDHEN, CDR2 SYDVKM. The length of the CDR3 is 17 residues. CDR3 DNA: TGTGCCAGCAGTTTGGAGGGAGGGGAGTCCCCCTACAATGAGCAGTTCTTC. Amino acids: CASSLEGGESPYNEQFF. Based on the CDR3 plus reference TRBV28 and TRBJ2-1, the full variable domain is DVKVTQSSRYLVKRTGEKVFLECVQDMDHENMFWYRQDPGLGLRLIYFSYDVKMKEKGDIPEGYSVSREKKERFSLILESASTNQTSMYLCASSLEGGESPYNEQFFGPGTRLTVL.

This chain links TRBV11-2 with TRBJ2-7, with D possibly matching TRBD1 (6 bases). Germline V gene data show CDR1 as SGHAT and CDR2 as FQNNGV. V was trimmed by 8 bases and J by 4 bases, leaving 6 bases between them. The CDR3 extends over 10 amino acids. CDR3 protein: CASQGYEQYF. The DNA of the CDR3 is TGTGCCAGCCAGGGGTACGAGCAGTACTTC.

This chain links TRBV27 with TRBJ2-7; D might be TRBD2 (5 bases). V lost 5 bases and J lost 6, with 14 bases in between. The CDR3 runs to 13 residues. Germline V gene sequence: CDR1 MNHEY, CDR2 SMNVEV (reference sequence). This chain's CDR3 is CASSLSARSEQYF. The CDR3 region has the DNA TGTGCCAGCAGTCTTAGCGCCCGCTCCGAGCAGTACTTC.

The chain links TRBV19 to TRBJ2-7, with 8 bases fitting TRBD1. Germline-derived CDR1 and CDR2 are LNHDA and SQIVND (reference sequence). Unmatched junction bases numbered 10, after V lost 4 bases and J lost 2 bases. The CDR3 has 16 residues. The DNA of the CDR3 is TGTGCCAGTAGTACCTTGCCGGGACAGGCGGCCTACGAGCAGTACTTC. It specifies CASSTLPGQAAYEQYF.

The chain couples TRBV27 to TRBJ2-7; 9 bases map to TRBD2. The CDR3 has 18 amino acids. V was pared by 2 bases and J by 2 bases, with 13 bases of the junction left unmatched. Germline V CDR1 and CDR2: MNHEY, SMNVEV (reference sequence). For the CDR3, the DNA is TGTGCCAGCAGTTTAAAACAGACGACTAGCGGAGAGACCTACGAGCAGTACTTC. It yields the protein CASSLKQTTSGETYEQYF.

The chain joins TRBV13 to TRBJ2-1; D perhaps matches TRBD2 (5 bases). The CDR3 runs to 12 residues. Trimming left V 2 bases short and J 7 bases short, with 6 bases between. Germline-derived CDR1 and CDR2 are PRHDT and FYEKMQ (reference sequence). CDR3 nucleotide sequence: TGTGCCAGCAGCTTACAGCGGAATGAGCAGTTCTTC. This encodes CASSLQRNEQFF.

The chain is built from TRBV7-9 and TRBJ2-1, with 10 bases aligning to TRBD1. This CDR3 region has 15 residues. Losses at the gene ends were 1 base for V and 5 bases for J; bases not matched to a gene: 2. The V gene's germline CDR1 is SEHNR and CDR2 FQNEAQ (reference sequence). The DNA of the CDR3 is TGTGCCAGCAGCTTAGGACAGGGGGCAAACAATGAGCAGTTCTTC. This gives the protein CASSLGQGANNEQFF. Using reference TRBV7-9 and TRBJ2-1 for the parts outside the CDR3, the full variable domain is DTGVSQNPRHKITKRGQNVTFRCDPISEHNRLYWYRQTLGQGPEFLTYFQNEAQLEKSRLLSDRFSAERPKGSFSTLEIQRTEQGDSAMYLCASSLGQGANNEQFFGPGTRLTVL.

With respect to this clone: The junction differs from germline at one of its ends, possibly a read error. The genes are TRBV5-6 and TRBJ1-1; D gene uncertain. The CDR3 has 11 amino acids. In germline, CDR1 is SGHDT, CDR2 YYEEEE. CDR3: CVSSLRTEAFF. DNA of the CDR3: TGTGTCAGCAGCTTGCGAACTGAAGCTTTCTTT.

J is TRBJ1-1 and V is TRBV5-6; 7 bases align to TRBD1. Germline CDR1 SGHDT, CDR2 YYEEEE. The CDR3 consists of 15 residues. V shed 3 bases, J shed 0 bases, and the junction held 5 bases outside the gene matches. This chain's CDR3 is CASSSMGQMNTEAFF. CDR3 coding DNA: TGTGCCAGCAGCTCGATGGGACAGATGAACACTGAAGCTTTCTTT.

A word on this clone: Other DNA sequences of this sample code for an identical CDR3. The CDR3 here is CASSPGSSYEQYF. DNA of the CDR3: TGTGCCAGCAGCCCTGGGAGCTCCTACGAGCAGTACTTC. The V call is TRBV28, the J call TRBJ2-7; maybe TRBD2 (5 bases). V shed 6 bases and J shed 0 bases, with 9 bases lying between them. The germline V gene has CDR1 MDHEN and CDR2 SYDVKM. The CDR3 loop spans 13 amino acids. The whole variable domain, filled in from reference TRBV28 and TRBJ2-7, reads DVKVTQSSRYLVKRTGEKVFLECVQDMDHENMFWYRQDPGLGLRLIYFSYDVKMKEKGDIPEGYSVSREKKERFSLILESASTNQTSMYLCASSPGSSYEQYFGPGTRLTVT.

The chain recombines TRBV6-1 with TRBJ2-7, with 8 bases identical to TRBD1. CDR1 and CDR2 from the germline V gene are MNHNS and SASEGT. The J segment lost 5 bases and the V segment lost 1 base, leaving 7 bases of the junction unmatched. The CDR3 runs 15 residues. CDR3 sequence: CASSEGTGMLNEQYF. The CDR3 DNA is TGTGCCAGCAGTGAAGGGACAGGGATGCTAAACGAGCAGTACTTC.

The CDR3 DNA sequence: TGTGCCAGCAGTGAAGTAAGTCTAACGTCCATGGGGACCCAGTACTTC. Amino acid sequence: CASSEVSLTSMGTQYF. The V and J genes are TRBV2 and TRBJ2-5; D is undetermined. Trimming removed 1 base at V and 7 bases at J, with 19 bases between. CDR3 length: 16 residues. Germline V gives CDR1 SNHLY, CDR2 FYNNEI.

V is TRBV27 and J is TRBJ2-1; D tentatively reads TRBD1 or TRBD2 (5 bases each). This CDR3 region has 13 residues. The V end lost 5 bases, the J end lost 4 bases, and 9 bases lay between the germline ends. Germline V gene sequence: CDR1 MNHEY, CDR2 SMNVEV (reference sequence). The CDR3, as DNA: TGTGCCAGCAGTACGGGACCTTACAATGAGCAGTTCTTC. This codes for CASSTGPYNEQFF.

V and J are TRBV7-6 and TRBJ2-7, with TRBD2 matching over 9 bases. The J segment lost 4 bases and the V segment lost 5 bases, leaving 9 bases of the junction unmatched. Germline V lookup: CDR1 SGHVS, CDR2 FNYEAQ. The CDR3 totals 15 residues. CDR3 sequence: CASSPVAGVGYEQYF. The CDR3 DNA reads TGTGCCAGCAGCCCCGTAGCGGGAGTCGGTTACGAGCAGTACTTC. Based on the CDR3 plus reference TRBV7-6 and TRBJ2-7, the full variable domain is GAGVSQSPRYKVTKRGQDVALRCDPISGHVSLYWYRQALGQGPEFLTYFNYEAQQDKSGLPNDRFSAERPEGSISTLTIQRTEQRDSAMYRCASSPVAGVGYEQYFGPGTRLTVT.

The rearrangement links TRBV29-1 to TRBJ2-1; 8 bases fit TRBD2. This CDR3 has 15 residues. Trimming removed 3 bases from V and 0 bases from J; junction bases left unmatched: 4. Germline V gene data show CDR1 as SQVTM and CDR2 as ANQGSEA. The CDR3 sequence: CSVDLAGTSYNEQFF. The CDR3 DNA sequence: TGCAGCGTTGACTTAGCGGGAACCTCCTACAATGAGCAGTTCTTC.

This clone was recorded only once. This CDR3 reads CASSVTSPTGSYGYTF. CDR3 sequence (DNA): TGTGCCAGCAGCGTCACCTCACCTACAGGCTCCTATGGCTACACCTTC. The V call is TRBV7-9, the J call TRBJ1-2; possibly TRBD1 for D (5 bases). The germline V gene encodes CDR1 SEHNR and CDR2 FQNEAQ (reference sequence). The V gene lost 5 bases and the J gene lost 4 bases, with 20 bases spanning the gap. The CDR3 sequence is 16 residues long.

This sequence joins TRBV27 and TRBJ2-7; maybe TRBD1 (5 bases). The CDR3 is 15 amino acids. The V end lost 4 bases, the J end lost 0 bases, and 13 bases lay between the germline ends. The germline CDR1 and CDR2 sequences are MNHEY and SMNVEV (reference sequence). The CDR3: CASSSVGVPSYEQYF. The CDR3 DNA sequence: TGTGCCAGCAGTTCAGTAGGGGTCCCCTCCTACGAGCAGTACTTC.

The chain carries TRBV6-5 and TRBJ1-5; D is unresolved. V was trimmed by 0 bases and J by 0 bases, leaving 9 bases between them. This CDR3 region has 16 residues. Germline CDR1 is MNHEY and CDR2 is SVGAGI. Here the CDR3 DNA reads TGTGCCAGCAGTTACTCCGGGTGGGGTAGCAATCAGCCCCAGCATTTT. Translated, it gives CASSYSGWGSNQPQHF.

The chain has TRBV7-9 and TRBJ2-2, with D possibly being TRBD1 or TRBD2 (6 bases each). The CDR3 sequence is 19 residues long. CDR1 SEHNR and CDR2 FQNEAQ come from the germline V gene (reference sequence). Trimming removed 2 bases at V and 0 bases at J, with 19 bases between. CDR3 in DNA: TGTGCCAGCAGCTTAAAGCAGACAGGCAGGAGGGCGAACACCGGGGAGCTGTTTTTT. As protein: CASSLKQTGRRANTGELFF.

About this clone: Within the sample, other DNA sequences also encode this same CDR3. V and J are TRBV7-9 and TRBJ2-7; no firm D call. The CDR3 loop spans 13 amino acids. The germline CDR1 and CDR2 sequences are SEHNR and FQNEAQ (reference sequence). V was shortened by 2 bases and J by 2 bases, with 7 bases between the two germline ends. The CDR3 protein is CASSLSSTYEQYF. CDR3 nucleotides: TGTGCCAGCAGCTTAAGCTCTACCTACGAGCAGTACTTC.

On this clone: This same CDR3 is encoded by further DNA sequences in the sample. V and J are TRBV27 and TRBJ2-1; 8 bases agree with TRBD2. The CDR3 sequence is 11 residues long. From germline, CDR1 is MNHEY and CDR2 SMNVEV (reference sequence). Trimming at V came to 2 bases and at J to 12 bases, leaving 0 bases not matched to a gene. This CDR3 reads CASSLGLAQFF. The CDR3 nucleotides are TGTGCCAGCAGTTTAGGACTAGCGCAGTTCTTC.

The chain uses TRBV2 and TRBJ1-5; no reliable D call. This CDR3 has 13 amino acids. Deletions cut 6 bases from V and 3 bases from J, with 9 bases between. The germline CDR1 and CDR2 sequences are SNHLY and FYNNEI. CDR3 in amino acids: CASSRESNQPQHF. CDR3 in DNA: TGTGCCAGCAGCCGGGAGTCCAATCAGCCCCAGCATTTT.

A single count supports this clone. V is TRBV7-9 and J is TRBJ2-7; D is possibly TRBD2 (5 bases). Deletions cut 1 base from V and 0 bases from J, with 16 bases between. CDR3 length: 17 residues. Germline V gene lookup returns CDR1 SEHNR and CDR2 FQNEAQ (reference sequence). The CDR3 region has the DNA TGTGCCAGCAGCTTAGATTCCCATGGCGGAGGCTCCTACGAGCAGTACTTC. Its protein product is CASSLDSHGGGSYEQYF.

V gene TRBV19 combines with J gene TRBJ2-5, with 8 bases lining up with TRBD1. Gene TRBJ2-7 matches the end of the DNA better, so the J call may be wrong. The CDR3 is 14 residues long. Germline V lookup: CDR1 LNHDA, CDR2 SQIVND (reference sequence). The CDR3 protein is CASSWGTGAYEQYF. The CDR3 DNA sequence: TGTGCCAGTAGTTGGGGGACAGGCGCCTACGAGCAGTACTTC.

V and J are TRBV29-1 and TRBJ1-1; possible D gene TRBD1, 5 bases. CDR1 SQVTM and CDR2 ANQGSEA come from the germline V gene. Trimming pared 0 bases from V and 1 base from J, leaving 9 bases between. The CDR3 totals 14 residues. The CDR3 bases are TGCAGCGTTGAAGATGCGGGGACGAACACTGAAGCTTTCTTT. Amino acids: CSVEDAGTNTEAFF. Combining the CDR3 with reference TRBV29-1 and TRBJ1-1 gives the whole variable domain SAVISQKPSRDICQRGTSLTIQCQVDSQVTMMFWYRQQPGQSLTLIATANQGSEATYESGFVIDKFPISRPNLTFSTLTVSNMSPEDSSIYLCSVEDAGTNTEAFFGQGTRLTVV.

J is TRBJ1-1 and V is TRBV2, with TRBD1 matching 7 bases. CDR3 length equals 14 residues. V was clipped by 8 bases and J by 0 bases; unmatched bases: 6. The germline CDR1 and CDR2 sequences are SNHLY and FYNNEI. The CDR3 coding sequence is TGTGCCAGCCTTGACAGGGATCTGAACACTGAAGCTTTCTTT. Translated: CASLDRDLNTEAFF.

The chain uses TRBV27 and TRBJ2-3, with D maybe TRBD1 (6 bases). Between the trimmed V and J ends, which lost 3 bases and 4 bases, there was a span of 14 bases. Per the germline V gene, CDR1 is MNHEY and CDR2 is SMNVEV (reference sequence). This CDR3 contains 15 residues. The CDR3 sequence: CASSLRGHDPDTQYF. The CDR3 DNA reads TGTGCCAGCAGTTTGAGGGGACACGACCCAGATACGCAGTATTTT.

The CDR3 sequence is CASSPPVSGYTQYF. CDR3 nucleotide sequence: TGTGCCAGCAGCCCCCCGGTTAGCGGCTATACGCAGTATTTT. This chain connects TRBV9 to TRBJ2-3; tentative D call: TRBD2 (6 bases). Germline V gene data show CDR1 as SGDLS and CDR2 as YYNGEE. This CDR3 has 14 amino acids. Trimming shortened V by 4 bases and J by 7 bases, and 16 bases separated the two germline ends. Complete variable domain (other parts from reference TRBV9 and TRBJ2-3): DSGVTQTPKHLITATGQRVTLRCSPRSGDLSVYWYQQSLDQGLQFLIQYYNGEERAKGNILERFSAQQFPDLHSELNLSSLELGDSALYFCASSPPVSGYTQYFGPGTRLTVL.

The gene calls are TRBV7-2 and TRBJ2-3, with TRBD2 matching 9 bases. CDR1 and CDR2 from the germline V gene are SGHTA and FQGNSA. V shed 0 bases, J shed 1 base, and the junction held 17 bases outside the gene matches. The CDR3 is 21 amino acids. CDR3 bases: TGTGCCAGCAGCTTAGCTGGGGGACCGGGCGGGAGGGTCAGGGGCACAGATACGCAGTATTTT. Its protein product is CASSLAGGPGGRVRGTDTQYF.

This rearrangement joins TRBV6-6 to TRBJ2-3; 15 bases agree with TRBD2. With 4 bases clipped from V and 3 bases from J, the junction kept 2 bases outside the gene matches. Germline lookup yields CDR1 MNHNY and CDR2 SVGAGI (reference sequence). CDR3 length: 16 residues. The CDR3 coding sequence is TGTGCCAGCAGTTGGGGACTAGCGGGAGGAACAGATACGCAGTATTTT. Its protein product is CASSWGLAGGTDTQYF.